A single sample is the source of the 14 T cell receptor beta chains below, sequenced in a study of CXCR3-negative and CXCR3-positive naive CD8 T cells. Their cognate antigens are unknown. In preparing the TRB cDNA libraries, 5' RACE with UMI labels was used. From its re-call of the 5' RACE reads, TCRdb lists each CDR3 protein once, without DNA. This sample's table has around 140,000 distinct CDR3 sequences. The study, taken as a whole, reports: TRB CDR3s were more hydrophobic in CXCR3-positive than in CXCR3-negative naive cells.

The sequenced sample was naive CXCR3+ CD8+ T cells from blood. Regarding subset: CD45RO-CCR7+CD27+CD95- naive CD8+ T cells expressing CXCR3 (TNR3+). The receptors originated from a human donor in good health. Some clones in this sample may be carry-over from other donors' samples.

The chain's CDR3 is CAYRTAPYEQYF. The chain combines TRBV30 with TRBJ2-7; the D call of TRBD1 rests on TCRdb alone, since no DNA is present to check it. The CDR3 spans 12 residues. Germline-derived CDR1 and CDR2 are GTSNPN and SVGIG (reference sequence).

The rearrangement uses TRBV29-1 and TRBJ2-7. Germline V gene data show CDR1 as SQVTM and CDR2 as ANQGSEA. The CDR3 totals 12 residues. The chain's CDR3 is CSGEGSNYEQYF.

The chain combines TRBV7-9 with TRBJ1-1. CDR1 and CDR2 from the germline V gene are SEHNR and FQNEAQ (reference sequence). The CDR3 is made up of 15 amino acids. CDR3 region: CASSNPFGEAFGAFF.

The CDR3 here is CASTGDSTDTQYF. The V call is TRBV28, the J call TRBJ2-3; the TCRdb D gene call, TRBD1, has no DNA to confirm it. CDR1 is MDHEN, CDR2 SYDVKM, per germline. The CDR3 has 13 residues.

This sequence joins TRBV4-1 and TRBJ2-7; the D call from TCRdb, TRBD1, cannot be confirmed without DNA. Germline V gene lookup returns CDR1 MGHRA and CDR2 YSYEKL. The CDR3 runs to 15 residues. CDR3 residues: CASSQESGAAWEQYF.

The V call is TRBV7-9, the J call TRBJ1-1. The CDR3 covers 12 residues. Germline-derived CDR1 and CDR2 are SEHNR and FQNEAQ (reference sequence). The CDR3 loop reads CASSLPDSEAFF. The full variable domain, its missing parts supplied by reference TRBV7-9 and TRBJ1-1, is DTGVSQNPRHKITKRGQNVTFRCDPISEHNRLYWYRQTLGQGPEFLTYFQNEAQLEKSRLLSDRFSAERPKGSFSTLEIQRTEQGDSAMYLCASSLPDSEAFFGQGTRLTVV.

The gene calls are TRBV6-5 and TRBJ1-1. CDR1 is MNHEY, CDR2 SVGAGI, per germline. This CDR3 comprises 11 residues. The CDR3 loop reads CASRRNTEAFF.

The CDR3 loop is CATAWGIPTGELFF. This chain connects TRBV7-2 to TRBJ2-2; TCRdb's assignment of TRBD1 cannot be checked, as there is no DNA. This CDR3 comprises 14 residues. The germline gives CDR1 SGHTA, CDR2 FQGNSA.

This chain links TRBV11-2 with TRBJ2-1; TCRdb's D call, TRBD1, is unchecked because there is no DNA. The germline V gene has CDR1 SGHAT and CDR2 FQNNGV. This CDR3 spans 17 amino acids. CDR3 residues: CASSPRTGMSSYNEQFF.

Here the CDR3 reads CASSYRGGLYNEQFF. V usage is TRBV6-5 and J usage is TRBJ2-1; TCRdb outputs TRBD2, but without DNA this stays unchecked. The CDR3 contains 15 residues. The germline V gene encodes CDR1 MNHEY and CDR2 SVGAGI.

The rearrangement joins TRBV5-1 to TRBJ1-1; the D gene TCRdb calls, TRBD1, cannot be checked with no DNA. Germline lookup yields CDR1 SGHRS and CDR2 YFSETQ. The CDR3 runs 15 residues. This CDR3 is CASSSPGGSETEAFF. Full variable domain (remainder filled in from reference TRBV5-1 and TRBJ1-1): KAGVTQTPRYLIKTRGQQVTLSCSPISGHRSVSWYQQTPGQGLQFLFEYFSETQRNKGNFPGRFSGRQFSNSRSEMNVSTLELGDSALYLCASSSPGGSETEAFFGQGTRLTVV.

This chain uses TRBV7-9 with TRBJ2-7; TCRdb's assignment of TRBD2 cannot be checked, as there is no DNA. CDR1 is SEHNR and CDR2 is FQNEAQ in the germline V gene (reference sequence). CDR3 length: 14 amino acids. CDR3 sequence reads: CASSIGTSGYEQYF.

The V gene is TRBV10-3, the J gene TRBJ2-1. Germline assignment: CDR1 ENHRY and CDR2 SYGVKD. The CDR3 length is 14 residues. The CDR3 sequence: CAISDRLVYNEQFF.

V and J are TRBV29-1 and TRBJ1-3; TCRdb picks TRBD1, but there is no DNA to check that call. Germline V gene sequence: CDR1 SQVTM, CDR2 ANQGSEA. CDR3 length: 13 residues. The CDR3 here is CSARQYSGNTIYF.